This is a list of T cell receptor beta chains from one sample in a study of CD8 T cells in Susac syndrome. TCRdb fed the immunoSEQ multiplex PCR reads into MiXCR, producing one record per CDR3 protein. The data hold 100,000 to 150,000 distinct CDR3 sequences, with around 95% observed a single time. Specimen: CD4+ T cells from PBMCs. The receptors here all came from a human donor in good health. Both conserved end residues are part of each CDR3. A D gene is named only where the DNA matches it firmly. Size tells how often a clone was seen (once, few, many) or the class of an expanded clone, and some rows leave it out.

-	TRBV7-3	TRBJ2-1	TRBD2	CASSPHGTSGLAEQFF	TGTGCCAGCAGCCCACACGGGACTAGCGGGCTTGCTGAGCAGTTCTTC
-	TRBV14	TRBJ2-1	-	CASSQSFGSYNEQFF	TGTGCCAGCAGCCAGAGTTTTGGCTCCTACAATGAGCAGTTCTTC
few	TRBV7-7	TRBJ2-3	-	CASSSSGRDTQYF	TGTGCTAGCAGCTCGTCGGGTCGAGATACGCAGTATTTT
-	TRBV7-2	TRBJ2-3	-	CASTYGATDTQYF	TGTGCCAGCACTTACGGGGCCACAGATACGCAGTATTTT
-	TRBV6-5	TRBJ1-2	-	CASTLTYRDYGYTF	TGTGCCAGCACCCTAACGTACCGGGACTATGGCTACACCTTC
-	TRBV28	TRBJ1-2	-	CASRSPDYRDPNYGYTF	TGTGCCAGCAGAAGTCCAGATTACAGGGACCCTAACTATGGCTACACCTTC
-	TRBV28	TRBJ1-5	-	CASSLLRGGKKVQPQHF	TGTGCCAGCAGTTTACTCCGGGGGGGTAAGAAAGTTCAGCCCCAGCATTTT
-	TRBV6-1	TRBJ2-7	TRBD2	CASSELAGSSYEQYF	TGTGCCAGCAGTGAACTAGCGGGGAGCTCCTACGAGCAGTACTTC
few	TRBV6-5	TRBJ1-6	-	CASSPGGPPLHF	TGTGCCAGCAGCCCCGGGGGTCCGCCCCTCCACTTT
-	TRBV3-1	TRBJ2-1	-	CASSPNLSSNEQFF	TGTGCCAGCAGCCCTAACCTTAGCAGCAATGAGCAGTTCTTC
-	TRBV6-1	TRBJ2-1	TRBD2	CASSLAGVVDEQFF	TGTGCCAGCTCGCTAGCGGGAGTAGTGGATGAGCAGTTCTTC
-	TRBV5-8	TRBJ2-7	-	CASSLERGGMNHEQYF	TGTGCCAGCAGCTTGGAAAGGGGTGGCATGAACCACGAGCAGTACTTC
-	TRBV3-1	TRBJ1-4	-	CASSGKGGEKLFF	TGTGCCAGCAGCGGAAAGGGAGGTGAAAAACTGTTTTTT
once	TRBV9	TRBJ2-5	-	CASSVGLDSLKETQYF	TGTGCCAGCAGCGTAGGATTGGACTCCCTGAAAGAGACCCAGTACTTC
-	TRBV11-2	TRBJ2-7	-	CASSSLASLGEQYF	TGTGCCAGCAGCTCCCTAGCGTCGCTAGGGGAGCAGTACTTC
once	TRBV6-5	TRBJ2-7	TRBD2	CASSYSISGSSYEQYF	TGTGCCAGCAGTTACTCGATTAGCGGGAGCTCCTACGAGCAGTACTTC
-	TRBV7-9	TRBJ2-1	TRBD1	CASSLGTGKMVNEQFF	TGTGCCAGCAGCTTAGGGACAGGGAAGATGGTAAATGAGCAGTTCTTC
-	TRBV27	TRBJ2-3	-	CASSLGGLEGTDTQYF	TGTGCCAGCAGTTTGGGAGGCCTAGAGGGCACAGATACGCAGTATTTT
-	TRBV20-1	TRBJ2-1	TRBD2	CSAPRTSGTNEQFF	TGCAGTGCTCCCCGGACTAGCGGGACCAATGAGCAGTTCTTC
-	TRBV3-1	TRBJ1-3	-	CASSPRLTGNTIYF	TGTGCCAGCAGCCCCCGGTTGACTGGAAACACCATATATTTT
once	TRBV28	TRBJ2-7	TRBD1	CASSIGQAPYEQYF	TGTGCCAGCAGTATCGGACAGGCGCCGTACGAGCAGTACTTC
-	TRBV5-6	TRBJ2-1	TRBD1	CASSSRDRAVIEQFF	TGTGCCAGCAGCTCCAGGGACAGGGCGGTCATTGAGCAGTTCTTC
-	TRBV25-1	TRBJ1-1	-	CASSDGGKDTEAFF	TGTGCCAGCAGTGACGGGGGCAAGGACACTGAAGCTTTCTTT
-	TRBV4-2	TRBJ2-7	TRBD2	CASSQQTSGVAYEQYF	TGTGCCAGCAGCCAACAAACTAGCGGGGTCGCCTACGAGCAGTACTTC
-	TRBV18	TRBJ2-5	-	CASSQAGRETQYF	TGTGCCAGCTCACAGGCCGGGCGAGAGACCCAGTACTTC
-	TRBV30	TRBJ2-7	TRBD2	CAWSAGGPLSYEQYF	TGTGCCTGGAGTGCGGGAGGGCCCCTCTCCTACGAGCAGTACTTC
-	TRBV6-2/TRBV6-3	TRBJ2-3	-	CASSYNFLGMDTQYF	TGTGCCAGCAGTTACAACTTCCTGGGTATGGATACGCAGTATTTT
-	TRBV18	TRBJ2-5	-	CASSPVLQTSQETQYF	TGTGCCAGCTCCCCCGTCCTACAAACCTCCCAAGAGACCCAGTACTTC
once	TRBV28	TRBJ2-5	TRBD1	CASSPAGGAGRETQYF	TGTGCCAGCAGCCCCGCAGGGGGCGCGGGAAGGGAGACCCAGTACTTC
-	TRBV20-1	TRBJ2-3	TRBD2	CSAPPLAGGRDTQYF	TGCAGTGCTCCCCCTCTAGCGGGAGGGCGGGATACGCAGTATTTT
-	TRBV5-1	TRBJ2-5	-	CASSLGETGTGETQYF	TGCGCCAGCAGCTTGGGAGAGACAGGAACGGGGGAGACCCAGTACTTC